The sequence of this TCR beta chain was determined in a study of blood T cells in healthy people across ages. This CDR3 spans 13 amino acids. Germline CDR1 and CDR2: DFQATT and SNEGSKA (reference sequence). V dropped 6 bases and J dropped 3; count of bases not matched to a gene: 8. PCR was performed a second time for about 6 to 11 cycles using a sample-barcoded 5' primer and a J-beta primer mix. TCRdb recomputed calls from the 5' RACE reads with MiXCR, one row per CDR3 protein. The sample shows some 730,000 distinct CDR3 sequences, 20% to 25% of them seen only once. The sequence was collected from a man in his 70s in good health. The V and J genes are TRBV20-1 and TRBJ2-7, with 7 nucleotides matching TRBD1. The source material was blood. CDR3 region: CSAPGQENYEQYF. DNA of the CDR3: TGCAGTGCCCCAGGACAGGAGAACTACGAGCAGTACTTC.